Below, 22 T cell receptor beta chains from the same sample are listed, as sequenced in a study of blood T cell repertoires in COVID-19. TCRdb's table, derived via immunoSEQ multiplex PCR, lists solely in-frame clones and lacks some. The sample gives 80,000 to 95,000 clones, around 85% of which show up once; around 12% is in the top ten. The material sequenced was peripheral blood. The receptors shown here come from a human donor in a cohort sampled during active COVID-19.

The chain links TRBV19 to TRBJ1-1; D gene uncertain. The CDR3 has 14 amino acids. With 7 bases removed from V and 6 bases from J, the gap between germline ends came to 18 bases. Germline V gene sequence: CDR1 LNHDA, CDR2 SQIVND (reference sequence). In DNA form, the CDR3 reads TGTGCCAGTACGGGGAGGGTCGAAGTCTCTGAAGCTTTCTTT. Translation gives CASTGRVEVSEAFF.

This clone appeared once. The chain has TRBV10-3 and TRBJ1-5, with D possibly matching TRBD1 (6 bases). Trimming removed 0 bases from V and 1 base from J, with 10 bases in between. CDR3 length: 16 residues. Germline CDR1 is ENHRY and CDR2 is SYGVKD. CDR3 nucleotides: TGTGCCATCAGTGAGTCGGGGACATTGAGCAATCAGCCCCAGCATTTT. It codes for CAISESGTLSNQPQHF.

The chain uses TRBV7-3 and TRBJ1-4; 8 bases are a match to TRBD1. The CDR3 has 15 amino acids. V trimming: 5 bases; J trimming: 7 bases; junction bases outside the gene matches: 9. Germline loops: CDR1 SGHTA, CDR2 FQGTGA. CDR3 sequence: CASSPRTGRSEKLFF. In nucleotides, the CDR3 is TGTGCCAGCAGCCCCCGGACAGGGAGAAGTGAAAAACTGTTTTTT.

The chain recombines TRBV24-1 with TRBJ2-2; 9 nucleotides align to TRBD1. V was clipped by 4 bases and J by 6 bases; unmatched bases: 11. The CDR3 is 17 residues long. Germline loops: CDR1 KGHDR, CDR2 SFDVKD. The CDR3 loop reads CATSDPGTGSKAGELFF. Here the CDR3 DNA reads TGTGCCACCAGTGACCCTGGGACAGGGTCAAAGGCCGGGGAGCTGTTTTTT.

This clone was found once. As DNA, the CDR3 is TGCGCCAGCAGCTTGAGGCAGGGGGCTGGGGGTGAGCAGTTCTTC. This codes for CASSLRQGAGGEQFF. The V call is TRBV5-1, the J call TRBJ2-1; TRBD1 aligns across 8 bases. Germline CDR1 and CDR2: SGHRS and YFSETQ. The CDR3 totals 15 residues. V lost 1 base and J lost 9; bases outside the gene matches: 9.

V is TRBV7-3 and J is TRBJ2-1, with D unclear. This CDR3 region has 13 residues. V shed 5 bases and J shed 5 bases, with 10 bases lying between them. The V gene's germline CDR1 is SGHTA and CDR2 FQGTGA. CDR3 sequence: CASSPGSNNEQFF. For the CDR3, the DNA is TGTGCCAGCAGCCCCGGGTCCAACAATGAGCAGTTCTTC.

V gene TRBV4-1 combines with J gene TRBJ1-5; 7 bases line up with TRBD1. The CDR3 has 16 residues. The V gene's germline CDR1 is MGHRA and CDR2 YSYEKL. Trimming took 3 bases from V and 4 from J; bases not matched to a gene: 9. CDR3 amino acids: CASSQLMPGGNQPQHF. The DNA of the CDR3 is TGCGCCAGCAGCCAGCTCATGCCAGGGGGAAATCAGCCCCAGCATTTT.

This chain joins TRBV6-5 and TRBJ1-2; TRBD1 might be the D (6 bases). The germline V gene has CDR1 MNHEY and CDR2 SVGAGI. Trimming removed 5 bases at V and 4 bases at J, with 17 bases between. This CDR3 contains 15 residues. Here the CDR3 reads CASSPLAQGPYGYTF. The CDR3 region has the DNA TGTGCCAGCAGTCCTCTAGCACAGGGACCCTATGGCTACACCTTC.

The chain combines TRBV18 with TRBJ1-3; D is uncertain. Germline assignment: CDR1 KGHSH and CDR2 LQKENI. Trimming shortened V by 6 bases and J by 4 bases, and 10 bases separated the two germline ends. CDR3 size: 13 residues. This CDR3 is CASSSGRGNTIYF. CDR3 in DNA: TGTGCCAGCTCCTCCGGTCGGGGAAACACCATATATTTT.

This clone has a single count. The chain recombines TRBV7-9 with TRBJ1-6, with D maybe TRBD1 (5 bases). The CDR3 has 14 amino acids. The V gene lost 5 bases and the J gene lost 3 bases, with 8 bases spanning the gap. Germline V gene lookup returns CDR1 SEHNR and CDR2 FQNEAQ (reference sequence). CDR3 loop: CASSQGNYNSPLHF. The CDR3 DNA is TGTGCCAGCAGCCAGGGAAACTATAATTCACCCCTCCACTTT.

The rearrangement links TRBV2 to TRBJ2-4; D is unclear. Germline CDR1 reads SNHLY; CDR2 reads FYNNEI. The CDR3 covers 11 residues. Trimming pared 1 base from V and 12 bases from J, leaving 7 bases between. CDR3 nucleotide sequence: TGTGCCAGCAGTGAAGGAGTTGGTCAGTACTTC. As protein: CASSEGVGQYF.

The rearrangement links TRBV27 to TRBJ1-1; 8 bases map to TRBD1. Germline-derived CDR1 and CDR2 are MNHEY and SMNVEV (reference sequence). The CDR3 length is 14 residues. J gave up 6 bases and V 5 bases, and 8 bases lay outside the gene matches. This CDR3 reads CASSPRDRRAEAFF. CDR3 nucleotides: TGTGCCAGCAGTCCCCGGGACAGGAGGGCTGAAGCTTTCTTT.

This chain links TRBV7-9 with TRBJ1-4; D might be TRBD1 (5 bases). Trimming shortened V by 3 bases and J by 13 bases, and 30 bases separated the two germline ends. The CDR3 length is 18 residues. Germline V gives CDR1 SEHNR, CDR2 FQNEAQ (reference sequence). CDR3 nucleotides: TGTGCCAGCAGCTTCAAATCAACTCAGACAGCGGGACCGAAAGGACTGTTTTTT. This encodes CASSFKSTQTAGPKGLFF.

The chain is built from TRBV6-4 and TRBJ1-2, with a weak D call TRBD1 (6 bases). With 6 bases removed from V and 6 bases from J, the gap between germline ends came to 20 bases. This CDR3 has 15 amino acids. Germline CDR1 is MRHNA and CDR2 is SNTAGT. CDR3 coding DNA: TGTGCCAGCAGCCCCAGGGGCGCCGGGAGGGATGGCTACACCTTC. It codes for CASSPRGAGRDGYTF.

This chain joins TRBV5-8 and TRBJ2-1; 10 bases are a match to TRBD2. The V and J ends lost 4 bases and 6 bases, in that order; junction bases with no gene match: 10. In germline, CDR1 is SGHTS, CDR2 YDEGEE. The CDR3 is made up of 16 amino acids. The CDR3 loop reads CASSPASGSPLNEQFF. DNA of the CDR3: TGTGCCAGCAGCCCAGCTAGCGGGAGCCCACTCAATGAGCAGTTCTTC. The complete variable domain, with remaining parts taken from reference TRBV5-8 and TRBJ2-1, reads EAGVTQSPTHLIKTRGQQATLRCSPISGHTSVYWYQQALGLGLQFLLWYDEGEERNRGNFPPRFSGRQFPNYSSELNVNALELEDSALYLCASSPASGSPLNEQFFGPGTRLTVL.

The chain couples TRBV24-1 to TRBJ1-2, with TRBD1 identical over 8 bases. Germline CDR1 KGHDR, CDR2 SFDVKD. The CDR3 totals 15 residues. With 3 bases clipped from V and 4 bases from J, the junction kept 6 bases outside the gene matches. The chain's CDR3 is CATSDPGGDSYGYTF. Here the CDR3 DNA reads TGTGCCACCAGTGATCCAGGGGGCGATAGCTATGGCTACACCTTC.

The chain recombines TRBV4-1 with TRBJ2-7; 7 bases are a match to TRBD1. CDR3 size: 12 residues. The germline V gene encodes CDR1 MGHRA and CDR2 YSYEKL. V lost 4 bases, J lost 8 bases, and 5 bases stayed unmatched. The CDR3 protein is CASSREQGQQYF. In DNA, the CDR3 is TGCGCCAGCAGCCGAGAACAGGGGCAGCAGTACTTC.

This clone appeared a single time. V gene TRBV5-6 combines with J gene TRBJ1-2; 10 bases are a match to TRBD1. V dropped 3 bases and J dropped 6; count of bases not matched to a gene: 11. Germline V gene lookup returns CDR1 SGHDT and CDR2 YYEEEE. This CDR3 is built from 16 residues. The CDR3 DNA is TGTGCCAGCAGCTACCGGGACAGGGGAATGCGGGATGGCTACACCTTC. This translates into CASSYRDRGMRDGYTF. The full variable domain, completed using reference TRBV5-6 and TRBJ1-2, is DAGVTQSPTHLIKTRGQQVTLRCSPKSGHDTVSWYQQALGQGPQFIFQYYEEEERQRGNFPDRFSGHQFPNYSSELNVNALLLGDSALYLCASSYRDRGMRDGYTFGSGTRLTVV.

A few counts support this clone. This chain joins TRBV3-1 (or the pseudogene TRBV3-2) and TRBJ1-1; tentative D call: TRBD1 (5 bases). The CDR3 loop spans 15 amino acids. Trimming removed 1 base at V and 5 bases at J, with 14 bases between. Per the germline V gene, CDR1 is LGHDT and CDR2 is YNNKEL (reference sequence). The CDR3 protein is CASSQGLRRGTEAFF. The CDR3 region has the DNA TGTGCCAGCAGCCAAGGTCTCCGGAGGGGAACTGAAGCTTTCTTT.

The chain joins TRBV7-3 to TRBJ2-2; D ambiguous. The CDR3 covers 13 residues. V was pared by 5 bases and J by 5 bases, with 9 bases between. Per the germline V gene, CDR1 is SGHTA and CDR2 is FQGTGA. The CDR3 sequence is CASSPSGTGELFF. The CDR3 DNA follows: TGTGCCAGCAGCCCATCCGGTACCGGGGAGCTGTTTTTT.

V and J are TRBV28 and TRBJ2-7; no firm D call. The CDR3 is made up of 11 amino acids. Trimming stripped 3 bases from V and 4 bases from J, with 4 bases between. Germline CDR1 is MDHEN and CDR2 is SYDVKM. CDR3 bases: TGTGCCAGCAGTTTCGGGTACGAGCAGTACTTC. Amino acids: CASSFGYEQYF.

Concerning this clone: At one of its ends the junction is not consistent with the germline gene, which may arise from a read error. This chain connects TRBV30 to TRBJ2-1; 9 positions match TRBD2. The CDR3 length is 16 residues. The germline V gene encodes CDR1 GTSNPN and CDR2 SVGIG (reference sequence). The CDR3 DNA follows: TGTGCCTGGATGCCAGGACTAGCGCTCCTCTACGATGAGCAGTTCTTC. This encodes CAWMPGLALLYDEQFF.